Below, 20 T cell receptor beta chains from the same sample are listed, as sequenced in a study of blood T cell repertoires in COVID-19. Method: immunoSEQ multiplex PCR; TCRdb's copy keeps in-frame clones and lacks some. The sample lists nearly 200,000 clones, roughly 84% occurring once. Sequencing input: peripheral blood. All receptors come from a woman between 40 and 55 years old who had recovered from COVID-19.

The CDR3 DNA sequence: TGTGCCAGCTCACCCCCGGGTAGTATGAACACTGAAGCTTTCTTT. It is translated as CASSPPGSMNTEAFF. This chain joins TRBV18 and TRBJ1-1; the D is unclear. The ends were cut back, 3 bases at V and 0 bases at J, with 11 bases in the middle. The CDR3 sequence is 15 residues long. The germline gives CDR1 KGHSH, CDR2 LQKENI.

This rearrangement joins TRBV9 to TRBJ2-1; 12 bases align to TRBD2. The germline CDR1 and CDR2 sequences are SGDLS and YYNGEE. Trimming removed 4 bases from V and 4 bases from J; junction bases left unmatched: 9. The CDR3 sequence is 17 residues long. The CDR3, as DNA: TGTGCCAGCAGCCCGACTAGCGGGAGCTACGCGTACAATGAGCAGTTCTTC. Amino acids: CASSPTSGSYAYNEQFF.

The chain joins TRBV27 to TRBJ2-3; maybe TRBD2 (5 bases). V lost 8 bases and J 6 bases, leaving 9 bases between the germline ends. The germline V gene has CDR1 MNHEY and CDR2 SMNVEV (reference sequence). The CDR3 has 11 amino acids. The chain's CDR3 is CASPGWDTQYF. The CDR3 DNA reads TGTGCCAGCCCGGGGTGGGATACGCAGTATTTT.

This clone has more than one count but fewer than ten. The rearrangement links TRBV19 to TRBJ1-2, with 12 bases identical to TRBD1. The V gene end was trimmed by 3 bases and the J gene end by 5 bases; junction bases not matched to a gene: 4. From germline, CDR1 is LNHDA and CDR2 SQIVND (reference sequence). CDR3 length: 15 amino acids. In DNA, the CDR3 is TGTGCCAGTAGTATGGGGACAGGGGGCACTTATGGCTACACCTTC. Translating it yields CASSMGTGGTYGYTF.

V gene TRBV18 combines with J gene TRBJ2-6, with D tentatively TRBD1 (6 bases). Germline V lookup: CDR1 KGHSH, CDR2 LQKENI. Trimming took off 3 bases at V and 0 bases at J, with 15 bases between the two ends. The CDR3 contains 18 residues. The CDR3 loop is CASSPAQGHYSGANVLTF. CDR3 nucleotide sequence: TGTGCCAGCTCACCGGCACAGGGCCACTACTCTGGGGCCAACGTCCTGACTTTC.

The chain is built from TRBV28 and TRBJ2-4, with 9 bases matching TRBD1. V lost 5 bases and J lost 8; bases outside the gene matches: 7. This CDR3 is built from 14 residues. Germline V lookup: CDR1 MDHEN, CDR2 SYDVKM. In DNA, the CDR3 is TGTGCCAGCAGTGTCACACAGGGGGCGGACATTCAGTACTTC. Protein: CASSVTQGADIQYF.

The chain is built from TRBV5-6 and TRBJ2-1, with a tentative D call TRBD2 (7 bases). The germline V and J ends were trimmed by 4 bases and 12 bases, with 14 bases remaining between them. This CDR3 has 12 amino acids. Germline CDR1 SGHDT, CDR2 YYEEEE. The chain's CDR3 is CASSRGGAWQFF. CDR3 coding DNA: TGTGCCAGCAGCCGAGGGGGGGCTTGGCAGTTCTTC.

The chain recombines TRBV10-3 with TRBJ2-1; TRBD2 might be the D (6 bases). The CDR3 has 12 residues. V was pared by 2 bases and J by 16 bases, with 15 bases between. In germline, CDR1 is ENHRY, CDR2 SYGVKD. CDR3 sequence: CAISEGGGKGFF. In DNA form, the CDR3 reads TGTGCCATCAGTGAGGGTGGCGGGAAAGGCTTCTTC.

The chain links TRBV20-1 to TRBJ1-2; D is unresolved. CDR3 length: 11 residues. Trimming pared 6 bases from V and 1 base from J, leaving 6 bases between. CDR1 is DFQATT and CDR2 is SNEGSKA in the germline V gene (reference sequence). The chain's CDR3 is CSAHINYGYTF. The CDR3 DNA reads as TGCAGTGCCCACATTAACTATGGCTACACCTTC.

In its sample, this clone was seen a few times. The chain joins TRBV18 to TRBJ1-4; 9 nucleotides align to TRBD1. Losses at the gene ends were 2 bases for V and 8 bases for J; bases not matched to a gene: 15. This CDR3 has 18 residues. Germline loops: CDR1 KGHSH, CDR2 LQKENI. Here the CDR3 reads CASSPAQQGAHAGEKLFF. CDR3 nucleotides: TGTGCCAGCTCACCAGCGCAACAGGGGGCACATGCAGGCGAAAAACTGTTTTTT.

The rearrangement joins TRBV7-9 to TRBJ2-2; TRBD2 aligns across 7 bases. Germline CDR1 reads SEHNR; CDR2 reads FQNEAQ (reference sequence). V shed 10 bases and J 3 bases; nucleotides not matched to a gene: 2. This CDR3 region has 12 residues. The CDR3, as DNA: TGTGCCACCGCGGGGGACACCGGGGAGCTGTTTTTT. This translates into CATAGDTGELFF. Using reference TRBV7-9 and TRBJ2-2 for the parts outside the CDR3, the full variable domain is DTGVSQNPRHKITKRGQNVTFRCDPISEHNRLYWYRQTLGQGPEFLTYFQNEAQLEKSRLLSDRFSAERPKGSFSTLEIQRTEQGDSAMYLCATAGDTGELFFGEGSRLTVL.

The chain has TRBV5-1 and TRBJ2-7; 9 bases fit TRBD2. V shed 4 bases and J 6 bases; nucleotides not matched to a gene: 14. CDR1 SGHRS and CDR2 YFSETQ come from the germline V gene. CDR3 size: 16 residues. The CDR3 bases are TGCGCCAGCAGCCCCTTAGCGGGAGTAAGCTCGGGCGAGCAGTACTTC. It specifies CASSPLAGVSSGEQYF. Variable domain in full (rest from reference TRBV5-1 and TRBJ2-7): KAGVTQTPRYLIKTRGQQVTLSCSPISGHRSVSWYQQTPGQGLQFLFEYFSETQRNKGNFPGRFSGRQFSNSRSEMNVSTLELGDSALYLCASSPLAGVSSGEQYFGPGTRLTVT.

This chain joins TRBV9 and TRBJ2-2, with 7 bases fitting TRBD2. From germline, CDR1 is SGDLS and CDR2 YYNGEE. The trim removed 0 bases at V and 7 bases at J, leaving 12 bases unmatched. The CDR3 runs to 17 residues. The CDR3 DNA reads as TGTGCCAGCAGCGTAGGGGGCGGGAGCGCCGGGGGCGGGGAGCTGTTTTTT. Amino acid sequence: CASSVGGGSAGGGELFF.

The genes are TRBV19 and TRBJ2-1; TRBD2 aligns across 7 bases. Trimming cost V 3 bases and J 4 bases; bases outside gene matches: 15. Germline CDR1 and CDR2: LNHDA and SQIVND (reference sequence). This CDR3 spans 18 amino acids. The CDR3 region is CASSIRVRARTSYNEQFF. CDR3 DNA sequence: TGTGCCAGTAGTATCCGGGTCAGGGCTCGGACTAGTTACAATGAGCAGTTCTTC.

The chain couples TRBV3-1 (or the pseudogene TRBV3-2) to TRBJ1-1, with D possibly being TRBD1 (6 bases). Per germline, CDR1 LGHDT and CDR2 YNNKEL (reference sequence). This CDR3 contains 16 residues. The V gene lost 0 bases and the J gene lost 4 bases, with 15 bases spanning the gap. The CDR3 DNA reads as TGTGCCAGCAGCCAAGATCTCGCAGGGGAGGGCACTGAAGCTTTCTTT. Amino acids: CASSQDLAGEGTEAFF.

Here the CDR3 reads CASRQTRLAGGSYEQYF. The CDR3 nucleotides read TGTGCCAGTAGGCAAACTCGACTAGCGGGGGGCTCCTACGAGCAGTACTTC. The rearrangement joins TRBV19 to TRBJ2-7; 13 bases fit TRBD2. The CDR3 covers 17 residues. CDR1 LNHDA and CDR2 SQIVND come from the germline V gene (reference sequence). Trimming at V came to 6 bases and at J to 0 bases, leaving 8 bases not matched to a gene.

V gene TRBV14 combines with J gene TRBJ1-2, with D perhaps matching TRBD1 (5 bases). Germline assignment: CDR1 SGHDN and CDR2 FVKESK. V lost 1 base, J lost 2 bases, and 14 bases lay in between. The CDR3 is made up of 16 amino acids. The CDR3 bases are TGTGCCAGCAGCCAAGGGGGCCACGCCCGAAACTATGGCTACACCTTC. It is translated as CASSQGGHARNYGYTF.

The chain links TRBV5-1 to TRBJ2-3; 10 bases are shared with TRBD2. With V trimmed by 4 bases and J by 8 bases, 13 bases remained unmatched. Looked up from germline, CDR1 is SGHRS and CDR2 is YFSETQ. The CDR3 is 16 residues long. CDR3 amino acids: CASSPTSGRGLGTQYF. Here the CDR3 DNA reads TGCGCCAGCAGCCCGACTAGCGGGCGGGGGTTAGGTACGCAGTATTTT.

This chain joins TRBV7-2 and TRBJ2-1, with 12 bases aligning to TRBD2. This CDR3 is built from 15 residues. The germline V gene has CDR1 SGHTA and CDR2 FQGNSA. V was pared by 6 bases and J by 4 bases, with 4 bases of the junction left unmatched. CDR3 protein: CASRATSGRYNEQFF. The CDR3 DNA sequence: TGTGCCAGCAGGGCGACTAGCGGGAGATACAATGAGCAGTTCTTC. Using reference TRBV7-2 and TRBJ2-1 for the parts outside the CDR3, the full variable domain is GAGVSQSPSNKVTEKGKDVELRCDPISGHTALYWYRQSLGQGLEFLIYFQGNSAPDKSGLPSDRFSAERTGGSVSTLTIQRTQQEDSAVYLCASRATSGRYNEQFFGPGTRLTVL.

This clone was observed a handful of times. The chain couples TRBV30 to TRBJ2-1; 9 nucleotides agree with TRBD2. The CDR3 sequence is 14 residues long. Germline V gene data show CDR1 as GTSNPN and CDR2 as SVGIG (reference sequence). V lost 4 bases to trimming and J lost 8 bases; unmatched junction nucleotides: 9. The CDR3 nucleotides read TGTGCCTGGACATCCGGGACTAGCCACGATGAGCAGTTCTTC. Its protein product is CAWTSGTSHDEQFF.